This TCR beta chain was profiled in a study of regulatory T cells in long-lasting Graves disease. Stated time point: newly diagnosed GD, antithyroid drugs for less than 3 months. Preparation of the TCR library used RNA extracted from PBMCs. CDR1 and CDR2 (germline): LNHDA, SQIVND (reference sequence). V was shortened by 5 bases and J by 4 bases, with 15 bases between the two germline ends. The CDR3 contains 16 residues. This clonotype was seen ten or more times. HTBI primers from iRepertoire and Arm-PCR of CDR3 regions yielded the TCR beta libraries. TCRdb itself ran the multiplex PCR reads through MiXCR, one entry per CDR3 protein. The sample yields 510,000 or so distinct CDR3 sequences, more than 10% seen once. These same records also appear under a second study, on T cells in Graves' hyperthyroidism and ophthalmopathy. In that study: Primed by the HTBI set, a first-round RT-PCR was run on the TCR CDR3.

The sample here was peripheral blood mononuclear cells (PBMCs), taken at new diagnosis, from a patient treated with antithyroid drugs. V gene TRBV19 combines with J gene TRBJ1-6; no clear D. This TCR was recovered from a woman in her twenties or thirties with Graves disease. Here the CDR3 DNA reads TGTGCCAGTAGTCCAGGAGGACGGGGTTATAATTCACCCCTCCACTTT. Amino acids: CASSPGGRGYNSPLHF.